The subject of this entry is one T cell receptor (beta chain). Its antigen is still unknown. No much larger clonotype is one base removed from it; base qualities were not supplied. Inclusive of the bounding cysteine and phenylalanine, the CDR3 is 17 residues long. CDR3 DNA only is kept here, 51 bases in frame from base 1. Reading the germline V gene gives CDR1 MDHEN and CDR2 SYDVKM. The junction shows trimming of 6 bases on V and 7 bases on J, and the gene matches do not reach 18 bases of it. The time point label on this specimen signifies: before anti-PD-1 therapy. Site-matched tumor biopsies were taken from the same primary tumor before and after PD-1 blockade. Genomic DNA extracted from tumor biopsies or peripheral blood was used for bulk TCRbeta sequencing, with input ranging from about 600 ng to 6,004 ng. Bulk TCRbeta sequencing was performed on remaining biopsy material to increase sensitivity for rare clonotypes compared with single-cell TCR sequencing. Every patient had histologically proven advanced or metastatic basal or squamous cell carcinoma and was a poor candidate for surgical resection. The basal cell carcinoma cohort comprised 10 to 12 patients, of whom roughly 8 had bulk tumor TCR sequencing. Fresh biopsies came from the site of the primary tumor, and part of the tissue was kept in RNAlater for exome and bulk TCR sequencing.

This specimen belongs to a study of T cells in tumors after PD-1 blockade (dated by TCRdb to 2018 to 2020). Regarding the complete study: Patients with prior checkpoint blockade, systemic immunosuppressant use, or recent radiotherapy or other anti-cancer therapy within 4 weeks were excluded. Patients were treated with either pembrolizumab 200 mg every 3 weeks or cemiplimab 350 mg every 2 weeks. RECIST version 1.1 was used to assess clinical response. Using site-matched tumors from BCC or SCC patients sampled before and after anti-PD-1 therapy, the study carried out paired single-cell RNA and TCR sequencing. While on anti-PD-1 treatment, some of the patients also continued taking daily vismodegib 150 mg. Tumor samples averaged around 24,000 TCR templates (range about 500-100,000) and around 6,000 unique clonotypes, roughly 22-fold deeper than single-cell TCR sequencing. Here is what the overall study found, with its caveats: Approximately 40% of the TCR clonotypes from tumors also showed up in blood, and some novel exhausted tumor clones were present in pre-treatment blood, which suggests peripheral recruitment. The source of novel T cell clones was not identified and could include lymphoid organs or rare unexpanded clones within the tumor or its periphery. Exhausted CD8+ clones expanded after therapy were mostly novel clonotypes undetected pre-treatment, suggesting clonal replacement rather than reinvigoration of pre-existing clones. Clonal replacement was observed only between pre- and post-treatment samples and not between two pre-treatment samples, a pattern that was regarded as arguing against biopsy timing or location artifacts.

Deep TCRbeta sequencing was performed with the immunoSEQ platform. Processing in the source paper ran as follows. For further analysis, only productive rearrangements were exported out of the immunoSEQ Analyzer. Clones with significant expansion or contraction between timepoints were called with a two-sided binomial test at Bonferroni-corrected P below 0.01. T cell phenotypes were assigned to bulk TCRbeta clonotypes by matching the clonotypes to single-cell RNA+TCR-seq clones with the same TCRbeta sequence. Using bulk TCR sequencing data, clone enrichment in tumor was calculated by dividing a clone's tumor frequency by the same clone's PBMC frequency. TCRs were sorted with GLIPH into specificity groups, meaning clusters of distinct TCRs that share CDR3 motifs and likely recognize common antigens. TCRdb holds this immuneACCESS table with in-frame rearrangements only. Some clones are missing; in checked studies, unresolved V genes explain under half, and the rest has no known cause. For V, J and clone size, that table is used; D and trimming come from the DNA. The sample table contains over 10,000 clones; only one count was recorded for less than 65% of them. Around 17% of the sample rests with the top ten.

The material sequenced was tumor tissue, taken before anti-PD-1 treatment. Recombination connected TRBV28 to TRBJ1-2, and 9 bases in between align with TRBD1. The receptor was derived from a human donor with basal cell carcinoma. The nucleotides read TGTGCCAGCAGCCCCTGGACAGGGGCCCGCTCAAAGGGTGGCTACACCTTC. Its protein is CASSPWTGARSKGGYTF.